This TCR beta chain was found in a study of post-analysis software for immune sequencing data (dated by TCRdb to the mid-2010s). Study-wide context: The recorded disease courses included relapsing-remitting, secondary progressive and progressive-relapsing multiple sclerosis, and some patients had no subtype annotation. The multiple sclerosis patient repertoires were compared with ten to eleven previously published healthy control repertoires from donors aged 6 to 25 years. A subset of samples was prepared in parallel using single-end sample barcoding, then pooled and co-amplified after Illumina adapter ligation.

TCR beta repertoires were profiled from peripheral blood of approximately 13 young patients with multiple sclerosis to demonstrate the VDJtools post-analysis software. Multiple sclerosis patients were children and adolescents aged roughly 6 to 17 years. For CDR1 and CDR2, the germline V gene lists SGHRS and YFSETQ. At the junction V is shortened by 3 bases and J by 6 bases; bases outside the gene matches: 6. Reading from cysteine to phenylalanine, the CDR3 counts 15 amino acids. Just the 45-base CDR3 DNA is kept, in frame starting at base 1. About this clonotype itself: Its antigen remains unidentified. Base qualities are not at hand, and no much larger clone is one base apart.

Library prep was done by PCR. Instrument on record: Illumina HiSeq 2500. To reduce PCR and sequencing biases, unique molecular identifiers were built into the TCR beta cDNA libraries. Some 500,000 cDNA molecules were obtained per 1 to 10 million input T cells, so each molecule approximated one T cell. Patient libraries were prepared and sequenced with the same protocol used for the earlier healthy control dataset. Within a given batch, samples were prepared together, multiplexed and sequenced on the same HiSeq lane. In the original analysis: MIGEC handled the raw barcoded reads, throwing out single-read molecular identifier groups before consensus assembly and CDR3 extraction. Clonotype tables were post-analysed with VDJtools, normalizing diversity by down-sampling all datasets to the smallest sample size. Repertoire overlap clustering matched CDR3 amino acid but not nucleotide sequences to correct batch-related cross-sample contamination. The public reads were reprocessed in TCRdb via fastp at Q25 and MiXCR, keeping in-frame beta chains. Every entry covers one CDR3 protein and lists the most common genes and DNA from its rows. The V and J calls here are based on TCRdb, not the publication. Across this sample there are approximately 730,000 distinct CDR3 sequences, with roughly 30% seen only once. The ten biggest clones cover more than 0.45% of the sample.

General conclusions and limits of the study: When samples were clustered directly using the F measure, samples prepared in the same batch co-clustered strongly, which prompted a batch-effect correction. Significantly higher frequencies in patients than in controls were found for about five TRBV segments, including TRBV5-6, TRBV5-1 and TRBV20-1. The multiple sclerosis patient group was slightly younger than the control group. Normalized Chao1 diversity was significantly lower in multiple sclerosis patients than controls, suggesting substantial peripheral T-cell clonal expansion.

The chain employs TRBV5-1 and TRBJ1-5, and 10 bases in between align with TRBD1. Sequencing used blood. This sequence was found in a girl aged 5-17 years with multiple sclerosis. The CDR3 region: CASSSGTGVTQPQHF. The base sequence is TGCGCCAGCAGCTCCGGGACAGGGGTAACTCAGCCCCAGCATTTT.